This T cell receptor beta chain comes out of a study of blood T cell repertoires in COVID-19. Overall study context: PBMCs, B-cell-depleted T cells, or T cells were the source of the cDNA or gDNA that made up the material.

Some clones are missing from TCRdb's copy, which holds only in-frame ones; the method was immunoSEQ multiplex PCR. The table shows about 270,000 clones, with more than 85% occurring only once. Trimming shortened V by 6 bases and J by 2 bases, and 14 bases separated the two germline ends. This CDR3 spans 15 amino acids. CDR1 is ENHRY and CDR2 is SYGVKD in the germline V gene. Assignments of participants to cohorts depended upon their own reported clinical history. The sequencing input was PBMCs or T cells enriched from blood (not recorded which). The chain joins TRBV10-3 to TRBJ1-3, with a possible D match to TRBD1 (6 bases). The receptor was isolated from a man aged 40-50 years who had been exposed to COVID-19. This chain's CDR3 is CAIRLDRTAGNTIYF. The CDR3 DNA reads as TGTGCCATCAGGCTAGACAGGACGGCTGGAAACACCATATATTTT.